This T cell receptor (beta chain) was retrieved from a study of early T cells in non-severe SARS-CoV-2 infection. Study-wide background: Sequenced material consisted of bulk RNA (from unsorted whole blood), and chains were unpaired.

The V gene's germline CDR1 is SEHNR and CDR2 FQNEAQ (reference sequence). CDR3 length: 15 residues. The V end was cut by 5 bases, the J end by 7 bases, with 18 bases between. Overall study results and limits: VDJdb matching favored anti-spike CD8 responses, missing private and CD4 specificities.

Individual cDNA molecules carried attached unique molecular identifiers. In TCRdb, the 5' RACE reads were re-called with MiXCR into one record per CDR3 protein. The sample has 45,000 to 75,000 distinct CDR3 sequences, over 9.5% seen once. Concerning this clonotype: The antigen is undetermined.

This chain links TRBV7-9 with TRBJ2-1, with D perhaps matching TRBD1 (6 bases). Sequenced material: whole blood. This sequence was found in an adult who was a healthcare worker with PCR-confirmed SARS-CoV-2 infection or an uninfected control (not recorded which). CDR3: CASSLLGARANEQFF. In DNA form, the CDR3 reads TGTGCCAGCAGCCTTTTGGGGGCCCGCGCGAATGAGCAGTTCTTC.